This is a list of T cell receptor beta chains from one sample in a study of blood T cell repertoires in COVID-19. The assay was immunoSEQ multiplex PCR, and TCRdb's table has in-frame clones only and misses some. The sample has 90,000 to 130,000 clones, about 85% seen once. Sequenced material: peripheral blood. These receptors all come from a middle-aged man with acute or convalescent COVID-19. The CDR3 runs from the conserved cysteine through the conserved F or W. A D gene is named only where the DNA matches it firmly. Size values are once, few and many counts, or a class for expanded clones, and some rows have none.

CASSPLGGLNLRGYTF | TGTGCCAGCAGCCCCCTAGGAGGGTTGAACCTTAGGGGCTACACCTTC | TRBJ1-2 | TRBV9 | NA | NA
CASISRASGTGEQFF | TGTGCCAGTATCTCAAGGGCTAGCGGGACTGGTGAGCAGTTCTTC | TRBJ2-1 | TRBV19 | TRBD2 | NA
CSAEAGDTQYF | TGCAGTGCCGAGGCAGGGGATACGCAGTATTTT | TRBJ2-3 | TRBV20-1 | NA | once
CASRGDRASDGYTF | TGTGCCAGCAGGGGGGACAGGGCCAGCGATGGCTACACCTTC | TRBJ1-2 | TRBV6-5 | TRBD1 | few
CASSHTGTGVNYGYTF | TGTGCCAGTAGCCATACCGGGACAGGGGTCAACTATGGCTACACCTTC | TRBJ1-2 | TRBV19 | TRBD1 | NA
CASSLDLVRHEQFF | TGTGCCAGCAGCTTAGACTTAGTGCGCCATGAGCAGTTCTTC | TRBJ2-1 | TRBV7-9 | NA | NA
CASSILYPGQGNSPLHF | TGTGCCAGTAGTATCTTATATCCGGGACAGGGAAATTCACCCCTCCACTTT | TRBJ1-6 | TRBV19 | TRBD1 | NA
CASSRRLGYNEQFF | TGCGCCAGCAGCCGCCGACTAGGCTACAATGAGCAGTTCTTC | TRBJ2-1 | TRBV4-3 | NA | NA
CASSSGSGNTEAFF | TGTGCCAGCAGTTCCGGTTCGGGGAACACTGAAGCTTTCTTT | TRBJ1-1 | TRBV6-5 | NA | NA
CASSQGPGQGSGNTIYF | TGTGCCAGCAGCCAAGGTCCGGGACAGGGATCTGGAAACACCATATATTTT | TRBJ1-3 | TRBV3-1/TRBV3-2 | TRBD1 | few
CASSLPGHLGEQFF | TGTGCCAGCAGTTTACCGGGACACCTGGGTGAGCAGTTCTTC | TRBJ2-1 | TRBV7-2 | NA | NA
CASSPGGLVNEQFF | TGTGCCAGCAGTCCAGGGGGACTAGTGAATGAGCAGTTCTTC | TRBJ2-1 | TRBV27 | NA | NA
CASSLRGNYGYTF | TGTGCCAGCAGTCTAAGGGGAAACTATGGCTACACCTTC | TRBJ1-2 | TRBV2 | NA | few
CASSLTGNTEAFF | TGTGCCAGCAGTTTGACAGGGAACACTGAAGCTTTCTTT | TRBJ1-1 | TRBV12-3/TRBV12-4 | NA | NA
CASSWGVATEAFF | TGTGCCAGCAGCTGGGGGGTCGCCACTGAAGCTTTCTTT | TRBJ1-1 | TRBV13 | NA | once
CASSARRVGSRTDTQYF | TGTGCCAGCAGCGCACGGAGGGTCGGGAGTCGCACAGATACGCAGTATTTT | TRBJ2-3 | TRBV7-2 | NA | NA
CASSESGTDTQYF | TGTGCCAGCAGTGAAAGCGGTACAGATACGCAGTATTTT | TRBJ2-3 | TRBV2 | NA | NA
CASSLDRDTEAFF | TGTGCCAGCAGCTTAGACAGGGACACTGAAGCTTTCTTT | TRBJ1-1 | TRBV7-2 | NA | NA
CASIPYEGAEQFF | TGTGCCAGCATCCCCTATGAGGGGGCCGAGCAGTTCTTC | TRBJ2-1 | TRBV6-5 | TRBD1 | once
CASARRNTGELFF | TGTGCCAGCGCGAGGAGGAACACCGGGGAGCTGTTTTTT | TRBJ2-2 | TRBV5-8 | NA | NA
CATSDARVNYGYTF | TGTGCCACCAGTGATGCCAGGGTGAACTATGGCTACACCTTC | TRBJ1-2 | TRBV24-1 | NA | NA
CASSLRREGQETQYF | TGTGCCAGCAGTTTAAGGAGGGAGGGTCAAGAGACCCAGTACTTC | TRBJ2-5 | TRBV28 | TRBD2 | once
CASSSSGLALNEQFF | TGTGCCAGCAGCTCCTCGGGACTAGCCCTCAATGAGCAGTTCTTC | TRBJ2-1 | TRBV11-2 | TRBD2 | NA
CASSPAGGRSTEAFF | TGTGCCAGCTCACCAGCTGGGGGGAGGAGCACTGAAGCTTTCTTT | TRBJ1-1 | TRBV18 | NA | NA
CASSLAGEEFNEQFF | TGTGCCAGCAGTTTGGCGGGAGAAGAGTTCAATGAGCAGTTCTTC | TRBJ2-1 | TRBV28 | TRBD2 | NA
CASSLEASGTYEQYF | TGTGCCAGCAGCTTAGAGGCTAGCGGGACCTACGAGCAGTACTTC | TRBJ2-7 | TRBV11-2 | TRBD2 | few
CASSGGGGRFSEQYF | TGTGCCAGCAGCGGCGGCGGGGGGCGATTTTCCGAGCAGTACTTC | TRBJ2-7 | TRBV9 | TRBD2 | NA
CASSRTGAGGYTF | TGTGCCAGCAGTCGAACAGGGGCGGGTGGCTACACCTTC | TRBJ1-2 | TRBV6-5 | TRBD1 | NA
CSVLTVLASTDTQYF | TGCAGCGTCCTGACAGTGCTTGCTAGCACAGATACGCAGTATTTT | TRBJ2-3 | TRBV29-1 | NA | NA
CASSLVWGQRDTEAFF | TGTGCCAGCAGTTTAGTTTGGGGACAGCGGGACACTGAAGCTTTCTTT | TRBJ1-1 | TRBV6-5 | TRBD1 | once
CASTEGTPYGYTF | TGTGCCAGTACGGAGGGCACTCCCTATGGCTACACCTTC | TRBJ1-2 | TRBV19 | NA | NA
CASRTDRNTEAFF | TGTGCCAGCAGGACTGACAGGAACACTGAAGCTTTCTTT | TRBJ1-1 | TRBV6-5 | NA | NA
CASSFSRVSTDTQYF | TGTGCCAGCAGTTTTAGCAGGGTTAGCACAGATACGCAGTATTTT | TRBJ2-3 | TRBV28 | NA | NA
CSAKKGDYEQYF | TGCAGCGCTAAAAAAGGGGACTACGAGCAGTACTTC | TRBJ2-7 | TRBV29-1 | NA | once
CASSSHPDSLSYEQYF | TGTGCCAGCAGCTCCCACCCGGACAGCCTCTCCTACGAGCAGTACTTC | TRBJ2-7 | TRBV7-3 | NA | NA
CATRLPPRYEQYF | TGTGCCACCAGGCTACCCCCCCGCTACGAGCAGTACTTC | TRBJ2-7 | TRBV28 | NA | NA
CASASGGARNTEAFF | TGCGCCAGCGCCTCGGGGGGCGCGAGGAACACTGAAGCTTTCTTT | TRBJ1-1 | TRBV5-1 | NA | once
CARTTPDYPSNTGELFF | TGTGCCAGAACCACTCCGGACTATCCTTCGAACACCGGGGAGCTGTTTTTT | TRBJ2-2 | TRBV7-3 | NA | NA
CAWSVGTGRYEQYF | TGTGCCTGGAGTGTAGGGACAGGGCGCTACGAGCAGTACTTC | TRBJ2-7 | TRBV30 | TRBD1 | NA
CASSRTGAGVGTQYF | TGTGCCAGCAGCCGGACAGGGGCCGGAGTAGGGACCCAGTACTTC | TRBJ2-5 | TRBV5-6 | TRBD1 | NA
CASTGQGYEQYF | TGTGCCAGCACGGGACAGGGGTACGAGCAGTACTTC | TRBJ2-7 | TRBV6-5 | TRBD1 | NA
CSVDAGEGEKLFF | TGCAGCGTTGACGCAGGGGAGGGGGAAAAACTGTTTTTT | TRBJ1-4 | TRBV29-1 | NA | NA
CASSRSGTLRREYGYTF | TGCGCCAGCAGCCGATCCGGGACCCTCCGGCGGGAGTATGGCTACACCTTC | TRBJ1-2 | TRBV5-1 | NA | NA
CASSYGGVYNEQFF | TGTGCCAGCAGTTACGGCGGGGTTTACAATGAGCAGTTCTTC | TRBJ2-1 | TRBV6-6 | NA | NA
CASMIAVNRDNEQFF | TGTGCCAGCATGATAGCGGTTAACCGGGACAATGAGCAGTTCTTC | TRBJ2-1 | TRBV28 | NA | NA
CASSYGSFSGANVLTF | TGTGCCAGCAGTTATGGGAGTTTCTCTGGGGCCAACGTCCTGACTTTC | TRBJ2-6 | TRBV6-2/TRBV6-3 | NA | NA
CASSWYEGQPVETQYF | TGTGCCAGCAGCTGGTACGAAGGACAGCCCGTAGAGACCCAGTACTTC | TRBJ2-5 | TRBV14 | NA | NA
CASSLTGNYEQYF | TGTGCCAGCAGCCTCACCGGGAACTACGAGCAGTACTTC | TRBJ2-7 | TRBV11-2 | NA | NA
CASSQGGTLHF | TGCGCCAGCAGCCAAGGCGGCACCCTCCACTTT | TRBJ1-6 | TRBV4-3 | NA | NA
CASSYSTRQETQYF | TGTGCCAGCAGTTACTCGACCAGGCAAGAGACCCAGTACTTC | TRBJ2-5 | TRBV6-6 | NA | NA
CASSPVQKRSSTDTQYF | TGTGCCAGCTCACCGGTTCAAAAGCGTTCTAGCACAGATACGCAGTATTTT | TRBJ2-3 | TRBV18 | NA | NA
CASSRDRVYEQYF | TGTGCCAGCAGCCGGGACAGGGTCTACGAGCAGTACTTC | TRBJ2-7 | TRBV11-2 | TRBD1 | NA
CASSESQTRSDTQYF | TGTGCCAGCAGTGAATCCCAGACTAGATCAGATACGCAGTATTTT | TRBJ2-3 | TRBV25-1 | NA | few
CASRPTGSGTDTQYF | TGTGCCAGCAGACCTACAGGGTCGGGGACAGATACGCAGTATTTT | TRBJ2-3 | TRBV6-5 | NA | NA
CASSGGGGSSYNEQFF | TGTGCCAGCAGCGGGGGTGGAGGGAGCTCCTACAATGAGCAGTTCTTC | TRBJ2-1 | TRBV6-2/TRBV6-3 | NA | NA
CSHLRGFTDTQYF | TGCAGCCATTTAAGGGGGTTCACAGATACGCAGTATTTT | TRBJ2-3 | TRBV29-1 | NA | NA
CASSFDRYYEQYF | TGTGCCAGCAGTTTCGACAGATACTACGAGCAGTACTTC | TRBJ2-7 | TRBV12-3/TRBV12-4 | NA | NA
CAINSRLATNEKLFF | TGTGCCATCAACAGCAGGCTTGCAACTAATGAAAAACTGTTTTTT | TRBJ1-4 | TRBV6-5 | NA | NA